This T cell receptor beta chain came from a study of cytomegalovirus exposure and HLA in healthy donors. Overall study findings and caveats: According to reports, the classifier identified cytomegalovirus status with high specificity and sensitivity. There were about 160 TCR beta chains listed as cytomegalovirus-associated.

Clones were read by immunoSEQ multiplex PCR, and TCRdb kept only the in-frame ones, dropping some. The sample shows 150,000 to 200,000 clones, around four fifths of them seen only once. There are a few counts of this clone. Its antigen is not identified. A roughly 120-subject validation cohort, separate from the roughly 670-subject first cohort, supplied the donors. Germline-derived CDR1 and CDR2 are SEHNR and FQNEAQ (reference sequence). CDR3 length: 16 residues. V gave up 5 bases and J gave up 4 bases; unmatched junction bases: 13. The V gene is TRBV7-9, the J gene TRBJ2-5, with 7 nucleotides matching TRBD2. The receptor was derived from a man under 40 in good health and CMV-seropositive. The sample comprised PBMCs. The CDR3 region has the DNA TGTGCCAGCAGCAAGAGGCTAGCGGAGTTGGGAGAGACCCAGTACTTC. This codes for CASSKRLAELGETQYF.